The rows below give T cell receptor beta chains drawn from one sample of a study of brain metastases from non-small cell lung cancer. Produced via immunoSEQ multiplex PCR; TCRdb's table is partial and in-frame only. The table records roughly 900 clones, 86% of them present only once. Material: tumor-adjacent normal tissue. These receptors were obtained from a donor aged 40 or older with non-small cell lung cancer. The CDR3 runs from the conserved cysteine through the conserved F or W. The order of the fields is clone size, D gene, J gene, V gene, CDR3 protein, CDR3 DNA. The D gene is left open where the match is weak. Clone size is given for some rows only: seen once, a few or many times, or a class if the clone is expanded.

clone_size: -
d_call: -
j_call: TRBJ2-1
v_call: TRBV5-6
cdr3_aa: CASSFTDTMTQFF
cdr3_nt: TGTGCCAGCAGCTTTACGGATACAATGACGCAGTTCTTC

clone_size: -
d_call: -
j_call: TRBJ1-1
v_call: TRBV5-1
cdr3_aa: CASSRGRSRAQELYTEAFF
cdr3_nt: TGCGCCAGCAGCCGAGGGAGAAGCAGGGCGCAGGAACTCTACACTGAAGCTTTCTTT

clone_size: large
d_call: TRBD1
j_call: TRBJ2-2
v_call: TRBV4-2
cdr3_aa: CASSQYANRGLSPADFGELFF
cdr3_nt: TGTGCCAGCAGCCAATACGCGAACAGGGGGCTTTCTCCGGCAGATTTTGGGGAGCTGTTTTTT

clone_size: -
d_call: -
j_call: TRBJ1-2
v_call: TRBV6-5
cdr3_aa: CASRSPGQSNYGYTF
cdr3_nt: TGTGCCAGCAGATCCCCGGGACAATCTAACTATGGCTACACCTTC

clone_size: -
d_call: -
j_call: TRBJ1-2
v_call: TRBV28
cdr3_aa: CASSSQGRGGGYTF
cdr3_nt: TGTGCCAGCAGTTCGCAAGGGAGGGGAGGTGGCTACACCTTC

clone_size: -
d_call: -
j_call: TRBJ2-4
v_call: TRBV9
cdr3_aa: CASSVGLAKNIQYF
cdr3_nt: TGTGCCAGCAGCGTAGGACTAGCCAAAAACATTCAGTACTTC

clone_size: -
d_call: -
j_call: TRBJ2-7
v_call: TRBV7-2
cdr3_aa: CASTPTTGAYEQYF
cdr3_nt: TGTGCCAGCACCCCCACAACAGGAGCCTACGAGCAGTACTTC

clone_size: -
d_call: -
j_call: TRBJ1-5
v_call: TRBV9
cdr3_aa: CASSVEGYSNQPQHF
cdr3_nt: TGTGCCAGCAGCGTAGAGGGTTATAGCAATCAGCCCCAGCATTTT

clone_size: -
d_call: -
j_call: TRBJ2-5
v_call: TRBV10-2
cdr3_aa: CASSERGRQETQYF
cdr3_nt: TGCGCCAGCAGTGAGCGGGGCCGACAAGAGACCCAGTACTTC

clone_size: -
d_call: -
j_call: TRBJ1-1
v_call: TRBV4-3
cdr3_aa: CASSQDISSTEAFF
cdr3_nt: TGCGCCAGCAGCCAAGATATAAGCAGCACTGAAGCTTTCTTT

clone_size: -
d_call: TRBD2
j_call: TRBJ2-7
v_call: TRBV7-8
cdr3_aa: CASSARHTSGGSYEQYF
cdr3_nt: TGTGCCAGCAGTGCCCGACATACTAGCGGGGGTTCCTACGAGCAGTACTTC

clone_size: -
d_call: -
j_call: TRBJ2-3
v_call: TRBV20-1
cdr3_aa: CNALSTDTQYF
cdr3_nt: TGCAATGCGCTTAGCACAGATACGCAGTATTTT

clone_size: -
d_call: -
j_call: TRBJ1-1
v_call: TRBV2
cdr3_aa: CASNAGAGWSGMNTEAFF
cdr3_nt: TGTGCCAGCAACGCAGGGGCGGGCTGGTCGGGTATGAACACTGAAGCTTTCTTT

clone_size: -
d_call: -
j_call: TRBJ1-2
v_call: TRBV6-5
cdr3_aa: CASEDNYGYTF
cdr3_nt: TGTGCCAGTGAAGACAACTATGGCTACACCTTC

clone_size: -
d_call: TRBD1
j_call: TRBJ2-6
v_call: TRBV18
cdr3_aa: CASSPQGARANVLTF
cdr3_nt: TGTGCCAGCTCACCCCAGGGGGCCAGGGCCAACGTCCTGACTTTC

clone_size: -
d_call: TRBD1
j_call: TRBJ1-2
v_call: TRBV19
cdr3_aa: CASSASRDRYYTF
cdr3_nt: TGTGCCAGTAGTGCCTCCCGGGACAGGTACTACACCTTC

clone_size: -
d_call: -
j_call: TRBJ2-2
v_call: TRBV6-4
cdr3_aa: CASSEVGTGELFF
cdr3_nt: TGTGCCAGCAGTGAAGTTGGCACCGGGGAGCTGTTTTTT

clone_size: -
d_call: -
j_call: TRBJ2-7
v_call: TRBV10-2
cdr3_aa: CASRQGTAYEQYF
cdr3_nt: TGCGCCAGCAGACAGGGAACAGCCTACGAGCAGTACTTC

clone_size: once
d_call: -
j_call: TRBJ2-5
v_call: TRBV5-1
cdr3_aa: CASSWTEETQYF
cdr3_nt: TGCGCCAGCAGCTGGACGGAAGAGACCCAGTACTTC

clone_size: -
d_call: TRBD1
j_call: TRBJ2-5
v_call: TRBV28
cdr3_aa: CASSRSRQGRETQYF
cdr3_nt: TGTGCCAGCAGCCGATCTAGACAGGGGCGGGAGACCCAGTACTTC

clone_size: -
d_call: -
j_call: TRBJ2-1
v_call: TRBV3-1/TRBV3-2
cdr3_aa: CASSQEGGGAANEQFF
cdr3_nt: TGTGCCAGCAGCCAAGAAGGAGGGGGGGCCGCAAATGAGCAGTTCTTC

clone_size: -
d_call: -
j_call: TRBJ2-7
v_call: TRBV19
cdr3_aa: CASSPGRYEQYF
cdr3_nt: TGTGCCAGTAGTCCGGGTCGCTACGAGCAGTACTTC

clone_size: -
d_call: TRBD1
j_call: TRBJ2-1
v_call: TRBV6-2/TRBV6-3
cdr3_aa: CASSVRQGISNEQFF
cdr3_nt: TGTGCCAGCAGTGTCAGACAGGGGATTTCGAATGAGCAGTTCTTC

clone_size: -
d_call: -
j_call: TRBJ2-2
v_call: TRBV5-4
cdr3_aa: CTSSFLGAANTGELFF
cdr3_nt: TGTACCAGCAGCTTTCTAGGCGCCGCGAACACCGGGGAGCTGTTTTTT

clone_size: -
d_call: TRBD1
j_call: TRBJ2-2
v_call: TRBV5-1
cdr3_aa: CASSFFRTGGTGELFF
cdr3_nt: TGCGCCAGCAGCTTTTTTCGGACAGGAGGCACCGGAGAGCTGTTTTTT

clone_size: -
d_call: -
j_call: TRBJ1-2
v_call: TRBV6-5
cdr3_aa: CASRTSRTVHHGYTF
cdr3_nt: TGTGCCAGCAGGACATCCCGGACGGTTCACCATGGCTACACCTTC